These 22 T cell receptor beta chains were sequenced from one sample in a study of siplizumab effects on memory and regulatory T cells. TCRdb's copy holds only in-frame clones and misses some; the assay was immunoSEQ multiplex PCR. This sample has roughly 100,000 clones, with about 92% found just once. Source material: CD4+ T cells sorted from blood. These receptors were taken from a human donor in good health.

This clone was counted once. The chain has TRBV10-3 and TRBJ1-1, with TRBD1 matching 8 bases. Per the germline V gene, CDR1 is ENHRY and CDR2 is SYGVKD. The trim removed 3 bases at V and 1 base at J, leaving 4 bases unmatched. The CDR3 extends over 15 amino acids. The CDR3 DNA reads TGTGCCATCAGTGAAGCAGGGGGCGCGAACACTGAAGCTTTCTTT. Protein: CAISEAGGANTEAFF.

This chain connects TRBV7-2 to TRBJ2-7; D gene unclear. Germline lookup yields CDR1 SGHTA and CDR2 FQGNSA. CDR3 length equals 14 residues. Deletions cut 3 bases from V and 0 bases from J, with 9 bases between. This CDR3 is CASSLGRASYEQYF. The CDR3 DNA reads TGTGCCAGCAGCTTGGGCAGAGCCTCCTACGAGCAGTACTTC.

The CDR3 loop reads CASSLDAGRNTEAFF. The CDR3 DNA is TGTGCCAGCAGCTTAGACGCAGGGAGGAACACTGAAGCTTTCTTT. The chain couples TRBV7-8 to TRBJ1-1, with D perhaps matching TRBD1 (5 bases). This CDR3 spans 15 amino acids. The germline CDR1 and CDR2 sequences are SGHVS and FQNEAQ. V was clipped by 1 base and J by 1 base, with 10 bases between them.

This CDR3 reads CASSLDGTGGNEQYF. The CDR3 DNA reads TGTGCCAGCAGCTTAGATGGGACAGGGGGTAACGAGCAGTACTTC. The chain uses TRBV11-3 and TRBJ2-7, with 11 bases identical to TRBD1. This CDR3 region has 15 residues. V dropped 0 bases and J dropped 5; count of bases not matched to a gene: 3. Germline V gives CDR1 SGHNT, CDR2 YENEEA. Full variable domain (remainder filled in from reference TRBV11-3 and TRBJ2-7): EAGVVQSPRYKIIEKKQPVAFWCNPISGHNTLYWYLQNLGQGPELLIRYENEEAVDDSQLPKDRFSAERLKGVDSTLKIQPAELGDSAVYLCASSLDGTGGNEQYFGPGTRLTVT.

The CDR3 sequence is CASSFPAGSGSEQFF. The CDR3 region has the DNA TGTGCCAGCAGTTTCCCGGCAGGGAGTGGAAGTGAGCAGTTCTTC. The V call is TRBV5-4, the J call TRBJ2-1; D is perhaps TRBD1 or TRBD2 (5 bases each). The CDR3 extends over 15 amino acids. V was pared by 5 bases and J by 9 bases, with 21 bases between. Germline CDR1 reads SGHNT; CDR2 reads YYREEE (reference sequence).

The rearrangement links TRBV11-2 to TRBJ1-5; 7 bases line up with TRBD1. The CDR3 is made up of 15 amino acids. CDR1 and CDR2 from the germline V gene are SGHAT and FQNNGV. Unmatched junction bases numbered 4, after V lost 1 base and J lost 4 bases. The CDR3 region is CASSLGGTVNQPQHF. The CDR3 coding sequence is TGTGCCAGCAGCTTAGGGGGGACAGTTAATCAGCCCCAGCATTTT.

The rearrangement joins TRBV18 to TRBJ2-2; 9 nucleotides match TRBD1. CDR1 and CDR2 (germline): KGHSH, LQKENI. The CDR3 consists of 16 residues. After removal of 8 bases from V and 3 bases from J, the junction contained 10 bases not matched to a gene. For the CDR3, the DNA is TGTGCCAGCCCCACAGGGGGCGCGACGGACACCGGGGAGCTGTTTTTT. It specifies CASPTGGATDTGELFF.

The chain links TRBV6-1 to TRBJ1-2; maybe TRBD1 (5 bases). With 6 bases removed from V and 5 bases from J, the gap between germline ends came to 16 bases. The CDR3 consists of 14 residues. Germline-derived CDR1 and CDR2 are MNHNS and SASEGT. The CDR3 coding sequence is TGTGCCAGCAGCCCGGGACGAGAGAATTATGGCTACACCTTC. Translation: CASSPGRENYGYTF.

V usage is TRBV19 and J usage is TRBJ2-7, with 11 bases lining up with TRBD1. Per the germline V gene, CDR1 is LNHDA and CDR2 is SQIVND (reference sequence). J was trimmed by 6 bases and V by 4 bases; bases with no gene match: 8. This CDR3 contains 15 residues. CDR3 protein: CASSTLGQGVREQYF. CDR3 bases: TGTGCCAGTAGTACCCTGGGACAGGGGGTTCGCGAGCAGTACTTC.

This chain joins TRBV4-1 and TRBJ2-1; TRBD1 agrees at 9 bases. This CDR3 is built from 16 residues. Unmatched junction bases numbered 9, after V lost 3 bases and J lost 6 bases. CDR1 MGHRA and CDR2 YSYEKL come from the germline V gene. The CDR3, as DNA: TGCGCCAGCAGCCATCCTGGGACAGGGTTGGGCAATGAGCAGTTCTTC. As protein: CASSHPGTGLGNEQFF.

This chain links TRBV28 with TRBJ1-1; D perhaps matches TRBD1 (6 bases). From germline, CDR1 is MDHEN and CDR2 SYDVKM. The CDR3 has 15 residues. The V end was cut by 4 bases, the J end by 5 bases, with 17 bases between. In nucleotides, the CDR3 is TGTGCCAGCAGTTCCTCAGGGGCGCCGGAGACTGAAGCTTTCTTT. This encodes CASSSSGAPETEAFF.

This rearrangement joins TRBV6-5 to TRBJ1-1; D not certain. V gave up 0 bases and J gave up 4 bases, with 12 bases separating them. Germline loops: CDR1 MNHEY, CDR2 SVGAGI. The CDR3 extends over 15 amino acids. The CDR3 protein is CASSYSGSRTTEAFF. The CDR3 coding sequence is TGTGCCAGCAGTTACTCCGGGTCCAGGACCACTGAAGCTTTCTTT.

The chain uses TRBV6-5 and TRBJ1-3, with TRBD1 matching 7 bases. The length of the CDR3 is 15 residues. Germline V gene data show CDR1 as MNHEY and CDR2 as SVGAGI. With V trimmed by 4 bases and J by 4 bases, 7 bases remained unmatched. As DNA, the CDR3 is TGTGCCAGCAGTTCCAACAGGGGTTCGGGAAACACCATATATTTT. Amino acids: CASSSNRGSGNTIYF.

The CDR3 coding sequence is TGTGCCTGGAGTGTAACAGGAAATCAGCCCCAGCATTTT. This translates into CAWSVTGNQPQHF. The chain recombines TRBV30 with TRBJ1-5; a weak D match, TRBD1 (5 bases). Trimming shortened V by 0 bases and J by 4 bases, and 7 bases separated the two germline ends. The germline gives CDR1 GTSNPN, CDR2 SVGIG (reference sequence). The CDR3 consists of 13 residues.

V is TRBV29-1 and J is TRBJ2-5; 8 bases fit TRBD1. This CDR3 has 16 residues. V lost 6 bases, J lost 0 bases, and 12 bases stayed unmatched. Germline CDR1 reads SQVTM; CDR2 reads ANQGSEA. The CDR3 nucleotides are TGCAGCGTATACCGGGACAGGAGGGCCTACCAAGAGACCCAGTACTTC. The encoded protein is CSVYRDRRAYQETQYF.

The V and J genes are TRBV11-2 and TRBJ2-3, with a tentative D call TRBD2 (6 bases). CDR1 and CDR2 from the germline V gene are SGHAT and FQNNGV. There are 17 residues in the CDR3. V lost 2 bases, J lost 5 bases, and 20 bases lay in between. The CDR3 loop reads CASSLNKGLALVDTQYF. The CDR3 nucleotides read TGTGCCAGCAGCTTAAACAAGGGACTCGCCCTGGTAGATACGCAGTATTTT.

This chain connects TRBV18 to TRBJ2-4; D is ambiguous. V gave up 0 bases and J gave up 5 bases, with 5 bases separating them. The CDR3 contains 13 residues. Germline CDR1 KGHSH, CDR2 LQKENI. Here the CDR3 DNA reads TGTGCCAGCTCACCACCGATGGAAAACATTCAGTACTTC. It translates to CASSPPMENIQYF.

This chain links TRBV30 with TRBJ1-2; TRBD1 agrees at 8 bases. J was trimmed by 1 base and V by 2 bases; bases with no gene match: 9. The germline V gene has CDR1 GTSNPN and CDR2 SVGIG (reference sequence). The CDR3 consists of 16 residues. The DNA of the CDR3 is TGTGCCTGGAGTTTAGGACAGGGCCAAATTAACTATGGCTACACCTTC. Residues: CAWSLGQGQINYGYTF.

The chain carries TRBV19 and TRBJ2-3; 9 bases line up with TRBD2. This CDR3 comprises 18 residues. Germline V lookup: CDR1 LNHDA, CDR2 SQIVND (reference sequence). Germline trimming cut 2 bases from V and 1 base from J; bases unmatched to any gene: 10. This CDR3 is CASSIRPSGALGTDTQYF. The DNA for the CDR3 is TGTGCCAGTAGTATAAGGCCTAGCGGGGCTTTGGGCACAGATACGCAGTATTTT.

This clone appeared a single time. This rearrangement joins TRBV7-8 to TRBJ2-5; 9 bases align to TRBD1. V lost 5 bases, J lost 10 bases, and 11 bases stayed unmatched. Germline-derived CDR1 and CDR2 are SGHVS and FQNEAQ. CDR3 length: 14 amino acids. The CDR3 spells CASSRWDRDMVQYF. The CDR3 coding sequence is TGTGCCAGCAGCAGATGGGACAGGGATATGGTCCAGTACTTC.

The chain joins TRBV6-1 to TRBJ1-2, with TRBD1 as a possible D gene (6 bases). Between the trimmed V and J ends, which lost 4 bases and 4 bases, there was a span of 13 bases. This CDR3 spans 14 amino acids. Germline values: CDR1 MNHNS, CDR2 SASEGT. For the CDR3, the DNA is TGTGCCAGCAGTGCAACAGGGAGTGTCTATGGCTACACCTTC. This translates into CASSATGSVYGYTF.

The chain employs TRBV5-4 and TRBJ1-2, with TRBD1 as a possible D gene (6 bases). CDR3 length: 15 residues. Trimming took off 2 bases at V and 4 bases at J, with 15 bases between the two ends. The germline V gene encodes CDR1 SGHNT and CDR2 YYREEE (reference sequence). CDR3 sequence reads: CASSLAARGSYGYTF. The CDR3 DNA reads TGTGCCAGCAGCTTAGCCGCCAGGGGTAGCTATGGCTACACCTTC. Full variable domain (missing parts from reference TRBV5-4 and TRBJ1-2): ETGVTQSPTHLIKTRGQQVTLRCSSQSGHNTVSWYQQALGQGPQFIFQYYREEENGRGNFPPRFSGLQFPNYSSELNVNALELDDSALYLCASSLAARGSYGYTFGSGTRLTVV.